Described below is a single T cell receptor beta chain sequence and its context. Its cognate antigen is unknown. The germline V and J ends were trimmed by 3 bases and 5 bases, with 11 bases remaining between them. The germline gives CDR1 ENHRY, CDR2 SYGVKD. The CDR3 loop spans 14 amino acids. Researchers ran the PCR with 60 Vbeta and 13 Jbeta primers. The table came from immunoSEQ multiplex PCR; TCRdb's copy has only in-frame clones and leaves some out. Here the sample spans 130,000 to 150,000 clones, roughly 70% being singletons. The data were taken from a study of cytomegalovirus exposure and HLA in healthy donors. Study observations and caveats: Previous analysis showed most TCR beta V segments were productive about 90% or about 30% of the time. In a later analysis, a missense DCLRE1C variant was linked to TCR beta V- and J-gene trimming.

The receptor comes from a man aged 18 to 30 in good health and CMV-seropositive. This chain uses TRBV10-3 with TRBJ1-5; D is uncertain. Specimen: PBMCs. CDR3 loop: CAISEGQVHQPQHF. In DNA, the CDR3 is TGTGCCATCAGTGAAGGCCAGGTCCATCAGCCCCAGCATTTT.